The next 25 T cell receptor beta chains were all read from a single sample in a study of OX40 agonist ivuxolimab in advanced cancers. The repertoire was sequenced with immunoSEQ multiplex PCR; TCRdb's copy has only in-frame clones and lacks some. The sample consists of about 59,000 clones, about nine tenths of them appearing once. The sequenced sample was CD4+ or CD8+ T cells sorted from blood, obtained in a trial of the OX40 agonist ivuxolimab. The receptors derive from an adult with an advanced solid tumor such as melanoma, head and neck, liver or kidney cancer.

This chain links TRBV6-6 with TRBJ1-5; D not resolved. The CDR3 sequence is 12 residues long. Germline CDR1 and CDR2: MNHNY and SVGAGI (reference sequence). The V gene lost 8 bases and the J gene lost 5 bases, with 10 bases spanning the gap. The DNA for the CDR3 is TGTGCCAGCCGGGGTTCGGATCAGCCCCAGCATTTT. Translation: CASRGSDQPQHF.

The rearrangement joins TRBV18 to TRBJ2-3; possibly TRBD1 for D (6 bases). This CDR3 spans 14 amino acids. Trimming stripped 8 bases from V and 2 bases from J, with 14 bases between. Looked up from germline, CDR1 is KGHSH and CDR2 is LQKENI. Here the CDR3 reads CASAQNRATDTQYF. The CDR3 DNA reads TGTGCCAGCGCGCAAAACAGGGCCACAGATACGCAGTATTTT.

The rearrangement links TRBV18 to TRBJ1-1; no clear D. This CDR3 comprises 14 residues. V lost 3 bases, J lost 1 base, and 9 bases lay in between. CDR1 and CDR2 (germline): KGHSH, LQKENI. Written as DNA, the CDR3 is TGTGCCAGCTCACCCGGAGCGGGGAACACTGAAGCTTTCTTT. Encoded protein: CASSPGAGNTEAFF.

The rearrangement links TRBV11-2 to TRBJ1-2; TRBD1 might be the D (6 bases). The length of the CDR3 is 14 residues. The germline gives CDR1 SGHAT, CDR2 FQNNGV. V shed 4 bases and J shed 7 bases, with 16 bases lying between them. The CDR3 is CASSWGGALSGYTF. Written as DNA, the CDR3 is TGTGCCAGCAGCTGGGGGGGGGCCCTTAGTGGCTACACCTTC.

The rearrangement uses TRBV5-4 and TRBJ2-7; tentatively, D is TRBD2 (6 bases). CDR3 length: 13 amino acids. V gave up 8 bases and J gave up 2 bases, with 14 bases separating them. CDR1 and CDR2 from the germline V gene are SGHNT and YYREEE (reference sequence). CDR3 in DNA: TGTGCCAGTACCAAGACGGGAGCCTACGAGCAGTACTTC. Amino acids: CASTKTGAYEQYF.

V usage is TRBV19 and J usage is TRBJ1-4, with 8 bases fitting TRBD1. The CDR3 sequence is 12 residues long. V was pared by 8 bases and J by 8 bases, with 4 bases of the junction left unmatched. Germline CDR1 is LNHDA and CDR2 is SQIVND (reference sequence). CDR3 coding DNA: TGTGCCAGTCGGACAGGGAGCGAAAAACTGTTTTTT. This sequence encodes CASRTGSEKLFF.

Only one count was recorded for this clone. The chain has TRBV5-1 and TRBJ2-5, with 8 bases that match TRBD2. This CDR3 comprises 15 residues. J was trimmed by 5 bases and V by 2 bases; bases with no gene match: 8. Germline assignment: CDR1 SGHRS and CDR2 YFSETQ. CDR3 residues: CASSLPLAGWETQYF. The CDR3 nucleotides read TGCGCCAGCAGCTTACCCTTAGCGGGATGGGAGACCCAGTACTTC.

This chain joins TRBV5-4 and TRBJ2-1, with 9 bases fitting TRBD2. With V trimmed by 4 bases and J by 2 bases, 4 bases remained unmatched. The CDR3 has 15 residues. Germline CDR1 is SGHNT and CDR2 is YYREEE (reference sequence). CDR3 nucleotides: TGTGCCAGCAGCCTGACTAGCGGCCCCTACAATGAGCAGTTCTTC. Protein product: CASSLTSGPYNEQFF.

This chain links TRBV12-5 with TRBJ2-1; D is perhaps TRBD1 (6 bases). Germline V CDR1 and CDR2: LGHNT, FRNRAP. Between the trimmed V and J ends, which lost 1 base and 8 bases, there was a span of 27 bases. This CDR3 is 19 amino acids long. The CDR3 loop is CASGLAIGDKASQAYEQFF. The CDR3, as DNA: TGTGCTAGTGGTTTGGCCATCGGGGACAAGGCCTCTCAAGCTTATGAGCAGTTCTTC.

This chain links TRBV2 with TRBJ2-6; the D gene is possibly TRBD2 (6 bases). Germline V gene data show CDR1 as SNHLY and CDR2 as FYNNEI. This CDR3 is 15 amino acids long. The V end was cut by 10 bases, the J end by 1 base, with 14 bases between. In DNA form, the CDR3 reads TGTGCCAAACATGCGGGGAATTCTGGGGCCAACGTCCTGACTTTC. Protein sequence: CAKHAGNSGANVLTF.

This rearrangement joins TRBV7-2 to TRBJ1-2, with D maybe TRBD1 (5 bases). This CDR3 spans 13 amino acids. The V and J ends lost 6 bases and 2 bases respectively, with 10 bases between them. The germline CDR1 and CDR2 sequences are SGHTA and FQGNSA. CDR3 nucleotides: TGTGCCAGCAGTTCACAGGAAAACTATGGCTACACCTTC. As protein: CASSSQENYGYTF. The full variable domain, with the rest looked up from reference TRBV7-2 and TRBJ1-2, is GAGVSQSPSNKVTEKGKDVELRCDPISGHTALYWYRQSLGQGLEFLIYFQGNSAPDKSGLPSDRFSAERTGGSVSTLTIQRTQQEDSAVYLCASSSQENYGYTFGSGTRLTVV.

The rearrangement joins TRBV28 to TRBJ1-1; D is possibly TRBD1 (5 bases). The length of the CDR3 is 12 residues. The V gene lost 7 bases and the J gene lost 5 bases, with 11 bases spanning the gap. CDR1 is MDHEN and CDR2 is SYDVKM in the germline V gene. This chain's CDR3 is CASNTRETEAFF. In DNA form, the CDR3 reads TGTGCCAGCAACACCAGGGAAACTGAAGCTTTCTTT.

The chain joins TRBV25-1 to TRBJ2-5; the match to TRBD1 covers 12 bases. In germline, CDR1 is MGHDK, CDR2 SYGVNS. The J segment lost 5 bases and the V segment lost 3 bases, leaving 4 bases of the junction unmatched. The CDR3 covers 15 residues. CDR3 bases: TGTGCCAGCAGTGAGGGACAGGGGGCATGGGAGACCCAGTACTTC. Amino acids: CASSEGQGAWETQYF.

There are a few counts of this clone. This chain joins TRBV4-1 and TRBJ2-1; weak D call: TRBD1 (6 bases). Germline-derived CDR1 and CDR2 are MGHRA and YSYEKL. The V end was cut by 0 bases, the J end by 8 bases, with 14 bases between. The CDR3 has 15 amino acids. The CDR3 region has the DNA TGCGCCAGCAGCCAAGATACCAGGGGCTTAGATGAGCAGTTCTTC. This encodes CASSQDTRGLDEQFF.

This chain uses TRBV7-4 with TRBJ2-7; no definite D call. The CDR3 has 10 amino acids. The V gene lost 5 bases and the J gene lost 3 bases, with 2 bases spanning the gap. The germline V gene has CDR1 SGHVT and CDR2 SQSDAQ. The CDR3 spells CASSHYEQYF. CDR3 DNA: TGTGCCAGCAGCCACTACGAGCAGTACTTC.

This clone was seen just once. The chain uses TRBV6-6 and TRBJ2-5; D unresolved. This CDR3 has 14 residues. Germline-derived CDR1 and CDR2 are MNHNY and SVGAGI (reference sequence). The V end lost 1 base, the J end lost 1 base, and 7 bases lay between the germline ends. CDR3 sequence reads: CASSYFGVQETQYF. In DNA form, the CDR3 reads TGTGCCAGCAGTTACTTCGGCGTCCAAGAGACCCAGTACTTC.

CDR3 residues: CASSVEGGGETQYF. CDR3 in DNA: TGTGCCAGCAGCGTGGAGGGGGGTGGAGAGACCCAGTACTTC. V and J are TRBV9 and TRBJ2-5; TRBD1 or TRBD2 may be the D gene (6 bases each). The CDR3 is made up of 14 amino acids. Germline V lookup: CDR1 SGDLS, CDR2 YYNGEE. V lost 2 bases and J lost 4, with 12 bases in between.

There are a few counts of this clone. V gene TRBV6-1 combines with J gene TRBJ1-1, with D possibly being TRBD1 (5 bases). This CDR3 is 10 amino acids long. The ends were cut back, 3 bases at V and 11 bases at J, with 7 bases in the middle. Germline-derived CDR1 and CDR2 are MNHNS and SASEGT. The CDR3 bases are TGTGCCAGCAGTGACTGGGGGGCTTTCTTT. Its translation: CASSDWGAFF.

The chain couples TRBV11-2 to TRBJ2-7; D could derive from TRBD1 or TRBD2 (5 bases each). V was cut by 1 base and J by 5 bases, with 9 bases left in between. Per germline, CDR1 SGHAT and CDR2 FQNNGV. This CDR3 contains 13 residues. This CDR3 is CASSLAGTNEQYF. CDR3 DNA sequence: TGTGCCAGCAGCTTAGCCGGGACCAACGAGCAGTACTTC.

The rearrangement uses TRBV5-1 and TRBJ2-2, with a tentative D call TRBD1 (5 bases). Germline V lookup: CDR1 SGHRS, CDR2 YFSETQ. Trimming took 0 bases from V and 0 from J, leaving 15 bases between them. The CDR3 covers 18 residues. The CDR3 protein is CASSLAKRQFTNTGELFF. CDR3 DNA: TGCGCCAGCAGCTTGGCAAAGCGACAGTTTACGAACACCGGGGAGCTGTTTTTT.

This rearrangement joins TRBV5-1 to TRBJ2-7; D is ambiguous. There are 12 residues in the CDR3. In germline, CDR1 is SGHRS, CDR2 YFSETQ. V gave up 1 base and J gave up 3 bases, with 5 bases separating them. The CDR3 reads CASSLRGYEQYF. The CDR3, as DNA: TGCGCCAGCAGCTTGCGAGGCTACGAGCAGTACTTC.

This clone was recorded once. The chain combines TRBV18 with TRBJ1-3; D is unresolved. The CDR3 spans 15 residues. V was pared by 6 bases and J by 0 bases, with 12 bases between. From germline, CDR1 is KGHSH and CDR2 LQKENI. The CDR3 DNA reads TGTGCCAGCTCCTCCGATTACCGCTCTGGAAACACCATATATTTT. It translates to CASSSDYRSGNTIYF.

The V and J genes are TRBV7-2 and TRBJ2-2, with TRBD2 matching over 13 bases. V was clipped by 3 bases and J by 6 bases; unmatched bases: 7. The germline V gene encodes CDR1 SGHTA and CDR2 FQGNSA. The CDR3 loop spans 17 amino acids. The chain's CDR3 is CASSFGLAGAGAGELFF. The CDR3 DNA reads TGTGCCAGCAGCTTTGGACTAGCGGGGGCCGGAGCCGGGGAGCTGTTTTTT.

This clone has only one observation. This rearrangement joins TRBV7-8 to TRBJ1-4; no clear D. The V end lost 4 bases, the J end lost 10 bases, and 16 bases lay between the germline ends. Looked up from germline, CDR1 is SGHVS and CDR2 is FQNEAQ. CDR3 length equals 14 residues. The CDR3 region has the DNA TGTGCCAGCAGCTCGGACTCGAATTGGGGAAAACTGTTTTTT. It specifies CASSSDSNWGKLFF.

This clone was observed once. The chain links TRBV7-2 to TRBJ1-1; D ambiguous. CDR1 is SGHTA and CDR2 is FQGNSA in the germline V gene. CDR3 length: 14 amino acids. The V end lost 1 base, the J end lost 0 bases, and 6 bases lay between the germline ends. The CDR3 region has the DNA TGTGCCAGCAGCTTAGAAGCCATGAACACTGAAGCTTTCTTT. Protein product: CASSLEAMNTEAFF.